The sequence of this TCR beta chain was determined in a study of PD-L1 blockade in urothelial cancer (dated by TCRdb to about 2017). About the investigation overall: Therapy was started in 2014 for all patients, and atezolizumab 1,200 mg was administered intravenously every 3 weeks. Blood samples were analyzed 3 weeks after the start of treatment (second dose) and 6 weeks after the start of treatment. Pretreatment blood TCR-seq was available for about 30 patients, at least one posttreatment blood collection was obtained for some 24 patients, and tumor TCR-seq was available for some 24 patients. TCR sequencing covered pretreatment tumor samples and matched, serially collected peripheral blood taken before and after atezolizumab treatment. In the same patients, whole exome sequencing and RNA sequencing of pretreatment tumors were performed in addition to TCR sequencing. Durable clinical benefit was defined as a progression-free survival longer than 6 months, and TCR features were additionally tested against progression-free survival and overall survival. Blood samples gave median yields of around 150,000 T cells and 82,636 unique TCRs, along with a median clonality of roughly 0.08. Somatic, immune and clinical correlates of response to PD-L1 blockade with atezolizumab in urothelial cancer were the focus of an exploratory multi-omic analysis. An ECOG performance status of 0 or 1 was recorded for the patients, and 0 to 3 prior chemotherapy regimens had been received by the patients. Eight to ten patients achieved durable clinical benefit and approximately 19 did not. About 85% of the roughly 29 patients were identified as males with urothelial cancer of bladder origin, and a prior smoking history was reported by 18 of 29 patients.

Synthetic TCR analog templates were spiked into each PCR so that absolute template abundance could be estimated from read counts. TCRbeta CDR3 regions were amplified from genomic DNA with bias-controlled V and J gene primers using the immunoSEQ assay. Sequencing of rearranged TCRbeta segments was performed at approximately 20X coverage. As for the authors' bioinformatics: Clustering was used to correct sequencing errors, and CDR3s were annotated against IMGT so that V, D and J genes could be assigned. Only productive TCRbeta rearrangements were used in downstream analyses, excluding out-of-frame or stop-codon sequences. Clonality was computed as one minus Shannon entropy normalized by the log of the number of unique productive sequences. Clones differing between time points or between blood and tumor were identified using Fisher's exact test with Benjamini-Hochberg correction, with an adjusted p below 0.01 applied as the threshold. The clones in this table, taken by TCRdb from immuneACCESS, are in-frame only. Not every clone is retained; where verified, under half of the shortfall comes from an unresolved V gene, and the cause of the rest is unknown. D and trimming were read from the DNA, whereas the V and J calls and clone size are those reported in that table. The sample table shows about 45,000 clones, and approximately 89% are seen once. Roughly 3.9% of the sample lies in the top ten.

CDR1 is given as SGHTA and CDR2 as FQGNSA, both from the germline V gene. Taken from cysteine to phenylalanine, the CDR3 has 15 residues. The entry retains the CDR3 DNA only, 45 bases that are in frame from base 1. Germline trimming: 5 bases from V, 1 base from J; junction bases outside gene matches: 2. Of note for this clone: Its target antigen remains unknown. No clone much larger than this one lies a single base away; base qualities are absent.

What the research found in general, with its limitations: Greater expansion of tumor-associated TCR clones in peripheral blood 3 weeks after the start of treatment was observed in patients with durable benefit (n of about 21, p = 0.022). A pretreatment peripheral blood TCR clonality below the median was linked to improved progression-free and overall survival. Because of the small sample size (n of about 30) and the many exploratory analyses performed, the results are intended to be regarded as hypothesis-generating.

A cohort of some 29 patients with locally advanced or metastatic urothelial carcinoma, treated at Memorial Sloan Kettering on a trial protocol, was included. Peripheral blood mononuclear cells were collected pretreatment and during treatment, with between 1 and 8 total time points per patient. The Qiagen DNeasy Blood extraction kit was used to purify genomic DNA from total PBMCs and tumor samples. PBMCs were collected pretreatment and during treatment and were isolated and stored as previously described. The V and J segments used are TRBV7-2 and TRBJ2-5; 12 junctional bases match TRBD2. The sample in question was PBMCs, obtained around atezolizumab (anti-PD-L1) treatment. The receptor was derived from a man of 80 years or more with urothelial cancer. The CDR3 protein is CASSRGLAGQETQYF. The sequenced DNA: TGTGCCAGCAGCAGGGGACTAGCGGGCCAAGAGACCCAGTACTTC.